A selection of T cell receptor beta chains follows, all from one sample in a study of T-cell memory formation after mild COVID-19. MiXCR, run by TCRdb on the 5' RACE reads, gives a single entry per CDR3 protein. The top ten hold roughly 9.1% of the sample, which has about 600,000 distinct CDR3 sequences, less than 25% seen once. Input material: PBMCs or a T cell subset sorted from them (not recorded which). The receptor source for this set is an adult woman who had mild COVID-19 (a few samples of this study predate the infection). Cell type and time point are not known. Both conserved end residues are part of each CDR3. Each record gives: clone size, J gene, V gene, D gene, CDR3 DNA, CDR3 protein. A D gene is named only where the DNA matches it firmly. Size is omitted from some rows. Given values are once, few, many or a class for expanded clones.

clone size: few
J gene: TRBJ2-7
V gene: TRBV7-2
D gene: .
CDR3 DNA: TGTGCCAGCAGAGTGGACAGCGTGATCTACGAGCAGTACTTC
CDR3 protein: CASRVDSVIYEQYF

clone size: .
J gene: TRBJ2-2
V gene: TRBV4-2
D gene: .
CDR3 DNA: TGTGCCAGCAGCCAGCTTCGGGAACAGAACACCGGGGAGCTGTTTTTT
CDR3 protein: CASSQLREQNTGELFF

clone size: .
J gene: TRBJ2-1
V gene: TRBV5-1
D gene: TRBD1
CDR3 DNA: TGCGCCAGCAGCTTGGCCGGACAGGGCTCCAATGAGCAGTTCTTC
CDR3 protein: CASSLAGQGSNEQFF

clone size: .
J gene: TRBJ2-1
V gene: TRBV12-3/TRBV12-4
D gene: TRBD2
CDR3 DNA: TGTGCCAGCAGCGGGGAGGGTGAGCAGTTCTTC
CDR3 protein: CASSGEGEQFF

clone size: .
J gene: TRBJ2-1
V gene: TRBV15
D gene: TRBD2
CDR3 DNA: TGTGCCACCAGCGAAAGCCTAGCGGCCTACAATGAGCAGTTCTTC
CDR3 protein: CATSESLAAYNEQFF

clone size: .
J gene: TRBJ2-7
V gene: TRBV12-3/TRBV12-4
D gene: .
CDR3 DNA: TGTGCCAGCAGTCCCACAGGGAATGGCTATTACGAGCAGTACTTC
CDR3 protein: CASSPTGNGYYEQYF

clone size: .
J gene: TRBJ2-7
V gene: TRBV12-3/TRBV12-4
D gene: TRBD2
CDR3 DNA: TGTGCCAGCAGTTTTAGGGCCCGACTAGCGGGAGGGCCGGATGAGCAGTACTTC
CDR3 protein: CASSFRARLAGGPDEQYF

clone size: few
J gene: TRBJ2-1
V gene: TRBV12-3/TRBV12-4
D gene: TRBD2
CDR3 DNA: TGTGCCAGCAGTGGGCTGCGGAGCGGGAGCTACAATGAGCAGTTCTTC
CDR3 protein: CASSGLRSGSYNEQFF

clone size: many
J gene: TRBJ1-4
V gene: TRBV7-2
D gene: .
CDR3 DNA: TGTGCCAGCAGCCCCGCCGGGACCTCCAATGAAAAACTGTTTTTT
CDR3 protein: CASSPAGTSNEKLFF

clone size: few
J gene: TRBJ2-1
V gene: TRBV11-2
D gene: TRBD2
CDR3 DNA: TGTGCCAGCACAACTAGCGGGAGCCACAATGAGCAGTTCTTC
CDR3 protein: CASTTSGSHNEQFF

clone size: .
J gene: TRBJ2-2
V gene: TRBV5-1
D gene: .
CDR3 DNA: TGCGCCAGCAGCTTCATGGGGGACACCGGGGAGCTGTTTTTT
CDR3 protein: CASSFMGDTGELFF

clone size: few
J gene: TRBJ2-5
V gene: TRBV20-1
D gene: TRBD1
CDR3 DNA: TGCAGTGCCCCGGGACAGGATGAAGAGACCCAGTACTTC
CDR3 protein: CSAPGQDEETQYF

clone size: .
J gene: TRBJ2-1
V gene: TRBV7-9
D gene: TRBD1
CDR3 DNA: TGTGCCAGCCAAACCCAGACAGGGACTGAGCAGTTCTTC
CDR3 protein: CASQTQTGTEQFF

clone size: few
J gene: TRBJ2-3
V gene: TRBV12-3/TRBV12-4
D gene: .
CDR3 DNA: TGTGCCAGCAGTTTCATTGGCTCAGATACGCAGTATTTT
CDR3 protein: CASSFIGSDTQYF

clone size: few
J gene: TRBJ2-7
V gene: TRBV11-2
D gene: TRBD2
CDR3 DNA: TGTGCCAGCAGCTTAGATAGGTTGGCGAGCGGGAGCGGGTACGAGCAGTACTTC
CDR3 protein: CASSLDRLASGSGYEQYF

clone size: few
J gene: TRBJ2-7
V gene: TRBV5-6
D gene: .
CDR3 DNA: TGTGCCAGCAGCAAAGGTCACTATGCGGACGAGCAGTACTTC
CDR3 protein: CASSKGHYADEQYF

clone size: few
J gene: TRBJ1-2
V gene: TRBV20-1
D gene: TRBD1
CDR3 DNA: TGCAGTGCTTGGACAGGGGGGGAATTTAACTATGGCTACACCTTC
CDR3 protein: CSAWTGGEFNYGYTF

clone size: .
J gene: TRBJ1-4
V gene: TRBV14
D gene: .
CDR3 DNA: TGTGCCAGCAGCCGAGGGAGGGGAGCTAATGAAAAACTGTTTTTT
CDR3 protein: CASSRGRGANEKLFF

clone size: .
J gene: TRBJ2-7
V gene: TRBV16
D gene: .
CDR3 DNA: TGTGCCAGCAGCCCCGGACTTGCGGGGGCCTCCGTGTACGAGCAGTACTTC
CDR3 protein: CASSPGLAGASVYEQYF

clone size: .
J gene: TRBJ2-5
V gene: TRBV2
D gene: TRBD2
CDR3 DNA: TGTGCCAGCGGAAAACAAGGGAGGGGAACCTACGACCATGTCCAAGAGACCCAGTACTTC
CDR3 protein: CASGKQGRGTYDHVQETQYF

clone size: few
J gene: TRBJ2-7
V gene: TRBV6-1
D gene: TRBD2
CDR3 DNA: TGTGCCAGCAGTGAAACCCTAGCGGGGACCTACGAGCAGTACTTC
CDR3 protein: CASSETLAGTYEQYF

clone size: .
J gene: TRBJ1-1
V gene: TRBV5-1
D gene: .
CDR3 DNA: TGCGCCAGAAGCACGGGACAATTTGGAGGGTGGAACACTGAAGCTTTCTTT
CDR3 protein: CARSTGQFGGWNTEAFF

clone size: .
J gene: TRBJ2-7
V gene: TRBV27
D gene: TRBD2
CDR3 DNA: TGTGCCAGCAGTCCCCCTGGGACTAGCGCGAGGTACGAGCAGTACTTC
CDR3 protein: CASSPPGTSARYEQYF

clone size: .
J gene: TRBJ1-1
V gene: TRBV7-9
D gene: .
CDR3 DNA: TGTGCCAGCAGCTTCGGGCACGACAGTATGAACACTGAAGCTTTCTTT
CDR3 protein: CASSFGHDSMNTEAFF

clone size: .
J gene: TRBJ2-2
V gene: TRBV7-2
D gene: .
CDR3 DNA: TGTGCCAGCACCAGGGACGTCGCGAACACCGGGGAGCTGTTTTTT
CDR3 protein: CASTRDVANTGELFF

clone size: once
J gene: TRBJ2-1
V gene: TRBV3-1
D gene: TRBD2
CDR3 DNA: TGTGCCAGCAGCCAAGACGGAACTAGCGGGACGCACTCCTACAATGAGCAGTTCTTC
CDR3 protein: CASSQDGTSGTHSYNEQFF

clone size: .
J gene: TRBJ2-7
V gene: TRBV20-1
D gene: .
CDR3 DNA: TGCAGTGCTAGTTCCGGGGGACCCTACGAGCAGTACTTC
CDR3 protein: CSASSGGPYEQYF

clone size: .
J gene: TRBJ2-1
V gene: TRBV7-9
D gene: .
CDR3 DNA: TGTGCCAGCAGCTTAGCAAGACTAGTGGGGAGGAATGAGCAGTTCTTC
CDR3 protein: CASSLARLVGRNEQFF

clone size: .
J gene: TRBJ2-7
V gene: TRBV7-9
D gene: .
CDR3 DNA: TGTGCCAGCAGCTTCGCGCAGAGGGGTTACGAGCAGTACTTC
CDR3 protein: CASSFAQRGYEQYF

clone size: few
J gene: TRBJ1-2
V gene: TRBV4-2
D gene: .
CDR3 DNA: TGTGCCAGCAGCCAAGATCGCGGCGGATTCTATGGCTACACCTTC
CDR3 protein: CASSQDRGGFYGYTF

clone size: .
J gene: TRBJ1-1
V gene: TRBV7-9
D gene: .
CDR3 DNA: TGTGCCAGCAGCGGGAGATCCGGCACTGAAGCTTTCTTT
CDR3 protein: CASSGRSGTEAFF

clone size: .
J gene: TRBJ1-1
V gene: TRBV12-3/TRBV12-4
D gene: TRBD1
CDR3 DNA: TGTGCCAGCAGTTTAGGGGACAGGGACACTGAAGCTTTCTTT
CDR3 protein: CASSLGDRDTEAFF

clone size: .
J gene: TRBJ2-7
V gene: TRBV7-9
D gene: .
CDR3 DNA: TGTGCCAGCAGCCGATACCACGAGCAGTACTTC
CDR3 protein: CASSRYHEQYF

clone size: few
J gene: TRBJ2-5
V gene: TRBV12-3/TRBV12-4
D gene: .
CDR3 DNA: TGTGCCAGCAGTTCCGCCTTGGACGGAAAAGAGACCCAGTACTTC
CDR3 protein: CASSSALDGKETQYF

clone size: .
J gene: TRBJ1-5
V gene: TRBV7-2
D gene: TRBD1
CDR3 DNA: TGTGCCAGCAGCGCGGGGACAGTTGGAAATCAGCCCCAGCATTTT
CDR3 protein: CASSAGTVGNQPQHF

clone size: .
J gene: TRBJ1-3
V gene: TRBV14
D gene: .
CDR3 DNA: TGTGCCAGCAGCCAAGAGTATCGGACACCGGCCTTATCTGGAAACACCATATATTTT
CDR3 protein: CASSQEYRTPALSGNTIYF

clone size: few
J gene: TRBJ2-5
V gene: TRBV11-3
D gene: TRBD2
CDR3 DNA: TGTGCCAGCACCCACCCCGCGGCGGGAGGGGTTAAGACCCAGTACTTC
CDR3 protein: CASTHPAAGGVKTQYF

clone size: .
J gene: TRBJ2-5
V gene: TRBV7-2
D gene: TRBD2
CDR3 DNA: TGTGCCAGCAGTTCGAAGCGGCTAGCGGTAGAGACCCAGTACTTC
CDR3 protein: CASSSKRLAVETQYF

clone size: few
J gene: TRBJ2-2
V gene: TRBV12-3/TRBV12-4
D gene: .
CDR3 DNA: TGTGCCAGCAGTTTCGGGGAGCTGTTTTTT
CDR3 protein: CASSFGELFF

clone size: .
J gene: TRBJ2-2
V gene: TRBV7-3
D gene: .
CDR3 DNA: TGTGCCAGTAAGGACCAAACCGGGGAGCTGTTTTTT
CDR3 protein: CASKDQTGELFF

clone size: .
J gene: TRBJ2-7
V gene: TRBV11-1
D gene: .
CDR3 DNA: TGTGCCAGCAGCACGAGGACTAACTACGAGCAGTACTTC
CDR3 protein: CASSTRTNYEQYF

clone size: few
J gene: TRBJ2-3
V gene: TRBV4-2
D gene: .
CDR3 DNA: TGTGCCAGCAGCCAAGCCAGCGGGGATACGCAGTATTTT
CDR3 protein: CASSQASGDTQYF

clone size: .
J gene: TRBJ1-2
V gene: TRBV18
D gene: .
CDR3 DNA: TGTGCCAGCTCACCAGGGACACCGGATAACTATGGCTACACCTTC
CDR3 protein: CASSPGTPDNYGYTF

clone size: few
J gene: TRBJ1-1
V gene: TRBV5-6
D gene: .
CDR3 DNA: TGTGCCAGCAGCCTCTCAACAACTGAAGCTTTCTTT
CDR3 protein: CASSLSTTEAFF

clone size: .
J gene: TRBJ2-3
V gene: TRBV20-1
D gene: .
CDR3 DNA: TGCAGTGCTACTGTGGTTGGCACAGATACGCAGTATTTT
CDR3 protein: CSATVVGTDTQYF

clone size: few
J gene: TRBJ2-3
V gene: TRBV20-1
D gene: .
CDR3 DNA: TGCAGTGCTATTCAGGGGAGCACAGATACGCAGTATTTT
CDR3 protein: CSAIQGSTDTQYF